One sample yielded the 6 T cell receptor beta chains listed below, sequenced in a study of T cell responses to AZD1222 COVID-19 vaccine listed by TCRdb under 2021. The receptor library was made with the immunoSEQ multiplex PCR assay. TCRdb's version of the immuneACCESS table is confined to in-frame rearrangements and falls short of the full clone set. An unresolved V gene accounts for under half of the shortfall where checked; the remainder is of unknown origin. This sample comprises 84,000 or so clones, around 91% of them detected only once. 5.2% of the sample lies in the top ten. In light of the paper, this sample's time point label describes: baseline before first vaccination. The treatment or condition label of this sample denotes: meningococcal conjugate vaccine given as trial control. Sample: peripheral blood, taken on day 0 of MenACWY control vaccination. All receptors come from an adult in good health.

CDR3: CASSLSGAETEAFF. The CDR3 DNA reads as TGCGCCAGCAGCTTGTCAGGAGCGGAAACTGAAGCTTTCTTT. The V gene is TRBV5-1, the J gene TRBJ1-1; unclear D gene. This CDR3 has 14 residues. Germline CDR1 reads SGHRS; CDR2 reads YFSETQ. Trimming cost V 1 base and J 5 bases, with 12 bases left between them. Variable domain in full (rest from reference TRBV5-1 and TRBJ1-1): KAGVTQTPRYLIKTRGQQVTLSCSPISGHRSVSWYQQTPGQGLQFLFEYFSETQRNKGNFPGRFSGRQFSNSRSEMNVSTLELGDSALYLCASSLSGAETEAFFGQGTRLTVV.

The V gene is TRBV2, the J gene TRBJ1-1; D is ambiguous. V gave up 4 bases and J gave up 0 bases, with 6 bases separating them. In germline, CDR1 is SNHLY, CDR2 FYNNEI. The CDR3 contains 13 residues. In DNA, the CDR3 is TGTGCCAGCAGTGCGGTCTTGAACACTGAAGCTTTCTTT. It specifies CASSAVLNTEAFF.

The DNA of the CDR3 is TGTGCCAGGGCGAATGGAGCTAATCAGCCCCAGCATTTT. It encodes CARANGANQPQHF. This rearrangement joins TRBV6-5 to TRBJ1-5; D is unclear. V lost 9 bases, J lost 4 bases, and 13 bases lay in between. The V gene's germline CDR1 is MNHEY and CDR2 SVGAGI. This CDR3 region has 13 residues.

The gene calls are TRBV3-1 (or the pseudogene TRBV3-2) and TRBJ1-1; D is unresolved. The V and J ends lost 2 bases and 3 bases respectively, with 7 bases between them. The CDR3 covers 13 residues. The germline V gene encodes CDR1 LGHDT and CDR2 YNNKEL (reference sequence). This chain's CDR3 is CASSQNTDTEAFF. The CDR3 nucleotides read TGTGCCAGCAGCCAAAACACCGACACTGAAGCTTTCTTT.

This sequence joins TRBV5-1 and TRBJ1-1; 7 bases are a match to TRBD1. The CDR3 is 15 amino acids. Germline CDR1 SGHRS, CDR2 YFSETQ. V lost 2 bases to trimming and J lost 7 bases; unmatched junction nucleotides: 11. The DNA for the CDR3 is TGCGCCAGCAGCTTTCAAGCAGGGGGGATTGGTGAAGCTTTCTTT. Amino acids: CASSFQAGGIGEAFF.

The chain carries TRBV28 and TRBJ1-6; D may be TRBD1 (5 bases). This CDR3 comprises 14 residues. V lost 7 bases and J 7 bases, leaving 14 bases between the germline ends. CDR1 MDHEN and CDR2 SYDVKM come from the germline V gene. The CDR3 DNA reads TGTGCCAGCATTTCCCCCGGGGGGAATTCACCCCTCCACTTT. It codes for CASISPGGNSPLHF. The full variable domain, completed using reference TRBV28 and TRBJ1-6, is DVKVTQSSRYLVKRTGEKVFLECVQDMDHENMFWYRQDPGLGLRLIYFSYDVKMKEKGDIPEGYSVSREKKERFSLILESASTNQTSMYLCASISPGGNSPLHFGNGTRLTVT.